The clone carrying this T cell receptor (beta chain) is a singleton in its sample. This entry comes from a study of blood T cell repertoires in COVID-19. Germline CDR1 and CDR2: LNHDA and SQIVND (reference sequence). The V and J ends lost 5 bases and 4 bases, in that order; junction bases with no gene match: 7. The CDR3 covers 15 residues. Produced via immunoSEQ multiplex PCR; TCRdb's table is partial and in-frame only. The sample consists of 200,000 to 250,000 clones, just over 85% of them appearing once. The sample taken for sequencing was peripheral blood. The receptor was derived from a man between 18 and 35 years old with active or convalescent COVID-19. The chain links TRBV19 to TRBJ1-5; 8 nucleotides align to TRBD1. The CDR3: CASSPQQGGNQPQHF. The CDR3 DNA reads TGTGCCAGTAGTCCCCAACAGGGGGGGAATCAGCCCCAGCATTTT. The whole variable domain, filled in from reference TRBV19 and TRBJ1-5, reads DGGITQSPKYLFRKEGQNVTLSCEQNLNHDAMYWYRQDPGQGLRLIYYSQIVNDFQKGDIAEGYSVSREKKESFPLTVTSAQKNPTAFYLCASSPQQGGNQPQHFGDGTRLSIL.